This T cell receptor beta chain appears in the sequencing data of a study of cytomegalovirus exposure and HLA in healthy donors. Study conclusions and caveats: In a later analysis, HLA-C alleles had the fewest associated TCRs, DRB1 alleles the most.

Amplification used 60 Vbeta primers and 13 Jbeta primers. Some clones are missing from TCRdb's copy, which holds only in-frame ones; the method was immunoSEQ multiplex PCR. The data contain about 180,000 clones, 72% of them singletons. Concerning this clone: The antigen remains undetermined.

When sampled, the donors appeared nominally healthy, though they likely had unrecorded immune exposures. The germline V gene has CDR1 SNHLY and CDR2 FYNNEI. This CDR3 is built from 14 residues. J lost 5 bases, V lost 6 bases, and 10 bases had no gene match. The chain employs TRBV2 and TRBJ2-7, with 7 bases fitting TRBD1. The sequence was obtained from a human donor in good health. Sequencing input: PBMCs. The CDR3 spells CASSGDRTPNEQYF. The CDR3 region has the DNA TGTGCCAGCAGCGGGGACAGAACCCCAAACGAGCAGTACTTC.